In its sample, the clone carrying this T cell receptor (beta chain) was seen a few times. Its antigen is still unknown. Trimming cost V 5 bases and J 1 base, with 13 bases left between them. The CDR3 loop spans 15 amino acids. The germline gives CDR1 SGHTS, CDR2 YDEGEE. These data originate in a study of identical twins. Whole-study findings and limits: Among beta out-of-frame sequences, excess sharing between twins appeared weaker.

TCRdb re-analysed the 5' RACE reads in MiXCR, keeping a single row per CDR3 protein. The top ten hold 8% to 10% of the sample, which has over 200,000 distinct CDR3 sequences, about 11% seen once. V and J are TRBV5-8 and TRBJ1-5; the D gene is possibly TRBD1 (6 bases). Source material: memory T cells sorted from blood. This TCR was recovered from a man in his forties or fifties in good health. CDR3 in DNA: TGTGCCAGCAGTAGCGAGGGGGGAAGCAATCAGCCCCAGCATTTT. Protein: CASSSEGGSNQPQHF. Looking up the rest from reference TRBV5-8 and TRBJ1-5 gives the full variable domain: EAGVTQSPTHLIKTRGQQATLRCSPISGHTSVYWYQQALGLGLQFLLWYDEGEERNRGNFPPRFSGRQFPNYSSELNVNALELEDSALYLCASSSEGGSNQPQHFGDGTRLSIL.